The 22 T cell receptor beta chains given below trace back to one sample, sequenced in a study of identifying expanded T cells in peripheral blood. Sequencing used immunoSEQ multiplex PCR; TCRdb keeps in-frame clones, though not all of them. The profile shows 50,000 to 75,000 clones, over 75% of them singletons. The source material was blood. These receptors were taken from a person aged 18 to 75 in good health.

This sequence joins TRBV2 and TRBJ1-4; D is uncertain. The CDR3 length is 14 residues. Per germline, CDR1 SNHLY and CDR2 FYNNEI. The germline V and J ends were trimmed by 3 bases and 7 bases, with 12 bases remaining between them. CDR3 sequence: CASSDLGSSEKLFF. In nucleotides, the CDR3 is TGTGCCAGCAGTGATCTGGGTAGTAGTGAAAAACTGTTTTTT.

This chain uses TRBV19 with TRBJ1-1; D is undetermined. Trimming cost V 8 bases and J 4 bases, with 11 bases left between them. CDR1 and CDR2 (germline): LNHDA, SQIVND (reference sequence). CDR3 length: 12 amino acids. CDR3 sequence: CASSPGFTEAFF. The CDR3 nucleotides are TGTGCCAGTTCGCCGGGATTCACTGAAGCTTTCTTT.

The chain links TRBV6-1 to TRBJ1-2; unclear D gene. Per germline, CDR1 MNHNS and CDR2 SASEGT. The CDR3 spans 14 residues. The V end lost 1 base, the J end lost 4 bases, and 10 bases lay between the germline ends. This chain's CDR3 is CASSEGESLYGYTF. In DNA form, the CDR3 reads TGTGCCAGCAGTGAAGGGGAGTCGCTCTATGGCTACACCTTC.

The V and J genes are TRBV10-1 and TRBJ2-5; the match to TRBD2 covers 10 bases. The CDR3 covers 15 residues. In germline, CDR1 is WNHNN, CDR2 SYGVQD (reference sequence). The V and J ends lost 0 bases and 2 bases, in that order; junction bases with no gene match: 0. CDR3 coding DNA: TGCGCCAGCAGTGAGTCGACTAGCGGGCAAGAGACCCAGTACTTC. It encodes CASSESTSGQETQYF.

This chain joins TRBV7-8 and TRBJ1-2; TRBD1 might be the D (6 bases). The CDR3 is made up of 15 amino acids. Trimming removed 2 bases from V and 0 bases from J, with 10 bases in between. Germline-derived CDR1 and CDR2 are SGHVS and FQNEAQ. This CDR3 reads CASSLRGGSNYGYTF. The CDR3 nucleotides read TGTGCCAGCAGCTTACGAGGGGGTTCTAACTATGGCTACACCTTC. The complete variable domain, with remaining parts taken from reference TRBV7-8 and TRBJ1-2, reads GAGVSQSPRYKVAKRGQDVALRCDPISGHVSLFWYQQALGQGPEFLTYFQNEAQLDKSGLPSDRFFAERPEGSVSTLKIQRTQQEDSAVYLCASSLRGGSNYGYTFGSGTRLTVV.

To note about this clone: Mismatch with germline at one junction end may stem from a read error. The chain joins TRBV6-5 to TRBJ2-3, with a possible D match to TRBD2 (5 bases). This CDR3 contains 14 residues. Germline values: CDR1 MNHEY, CDR2 SVGAGI. The CDR3 protein is CASSYLAGADTQYF. The CDR3 DNA is TGTGCCAGCAGCTACTTGGCGGGTGCAGATACGCAGTATTTT.

The chain uses TRBV28 and TRBJ1-5; D ambiguous. Germline CDR1 is MDHEN and CDR2 is SYDVKM. Trimming shortened V by 5 bases and J by 1 base, and 6 bases separated the two germline ends. CDR3 length: 13 residues. In DNA form, the CDR3 reads TGTGCCAGCAGTCTCAGGAGCAATCAGCCCCAGCATTTT. Amino acid sequence: CASSLRSNQPQHF. The full variable domain, rest sourced from reference TRBV28 and TRBJ1-5, is DVKVTQSSRYLVKRTGEKVFLECVQDMDHENMFWYRQDPGLGLRLIYFSYDVKMKEKGDIPEGYSVSREKKERFSLILESASTNQTSMYLCASSLRSNQPQHFGDGTRLSIL.

The chain has TRBV5-6 and TRBJ2-7; D gene unclear. Trimming cost V 3 bases and J 7 bases, with 8 bases left between them. CDR1 and CDR2 (germline): SGHDT, YYEEEE. The CDR3 has 11 amino acids. The CDR3 region has the DNA TGTGCCAGCAGCTACGAGAGTGAGCAGTACTTC. This encodes CASSYESEQYF.

This clone has just one count. V and J are TRBV6-5 and TRBJ2-1, with D uncertain. The V end was cut by 7 bases, the J end by 2 bases, with 9 bases between. Germline V gene data show CDR1 as MNHEY and CDR2 as SVGAGI. The CDR3 is 13 amino acids. The CDR3 protein is CASKRSPYNEQFF. In DNA, the CDR3 is TGTGCCAGCAAAAGGTCGCCCTACAATGAGCAGTTCTTC.

This chain connects TRBV5-1 to TRBJ2-2, with D perhaps matching TRBD2 (5 bases). The V and J ends lost 0 bases and 0 bases respectively, with 9 bases between them. CDR1 is SGHRS, CDR2 YFSETQ, per germline. CDR3 length equals 16 residues. CDR3: CASSLDPAANTGELFF. CDR3 DNA sequence: TGCGCCAGCAGCTTGGATCCAGCGGCGAACACCGGGGAGCTGTTTTTT.

V gene TRBV28 combines with J gene TRBJ2-4, with 9 bases aligning to TRBD2. The length of the CDR3 is 17 residues. Germline V gene lookup returns CDR1 MDHEN and CDR2 SYDVKM. The ends lost 6 bases at V and 3 bases at J; junction bases unmatched: 12. The CDR3 reads CASSKGGLAVLKNIQYF. Written as DNA, the CDR3 is TGTGCCAGCAGCAAAGGGGGACTAGCTGTTCTCAAAAACATTCAGTACTTC.

The chain couples TRBV11-3 to TRBJ2-1; tentative D call: TRBD1 (6 bases). The CDR3 spans 13 residues. Deletions cut 4 bases from V and 15 bases from J, with 19 bases between. Germline CDR1 and CDR2: SGHNT and YENEEA. In DNA form, the CDR3 reads TGTGCCAGCAGCTCGCGAAGAGGGGGAGAGTCGTTCTTC. Amino acid sequence: CASSSRRGGESFF.

The genes are TRBV7-2 and TRBJ1-4; D gene unclear. CDR1 SGHTA and CDR2 FQGNSA come from the germline V gene. This CDR3 has 13 residues. The V end lost 2 bases, the J end lost 8 bases, and 9 bases lay between the germline ends. The CDR3: CASSLTPGEKLFF. The DNA of the CDR3 is TGTGCCAGCAGCTTAACCCCCGGGGAAAAACTGTTTTTT.

The genes are TRBV30 and TRBJ2-3; D ambiguous. Germline V gene data show CDR1 as GTSNPN and CDR2 as SVGIG (reference sequence). CDR3 length equals 16 residues. The V gene lost 0 bases and the J gene lost 0 bases, with 13 bases spanning the gap. The CDR3 DNA follows: TGTGCCTGGAGTGTACTTCTGGCGAGTAGCACAGATACGCAGTATTTT. Translated, it gives CAWSVLLASSTDTQYF.

This chain joins TRBV7-9 and TRBJ1-1, with no clear D. From germline, CDR1 is SEHNR and CDR2 FQNEAQ (reference sequence). Trimming shortened V by 0 bases and J by 1 base, and 3 bases separated the two germline ends. The CDR3 spans 13 residues. This CDR3 reads CASSLAENTEAFF. CDR3 DNA: TGTGCCAGCAGCTTAGCGGAGAACACTGAAGCTTTCTTT.

This chain joins TRBV6-4 and TRBJ2-2, with 12 bases that match TRBD2. This CDR3 region has 14 residues. Germline CDR1 is MRHNA and CDR2 is SNTAGT. With 6 bases clipped from V and 4 bases from J, the junction kept 0 bases outside the gene matches. The CDR3 DNA follows: TGTGCCAGCAGGACTAGCGGGAGCACCGGGGAGCTGTTTTTT. Its protein is CASRTSGSTGELFF.

The V gene is TRBV6-7, the J gene TRBJ2-7; 7 bases are shared with TRBD1. TRBV6-7 carries the ORF label, with uncertain function. This CDR3 spans 15 amino acids. With V trimmed by 2 bases and J by 2 bases, 6 bases remained unmatched. The CDR3 DNA reads TGTGCCAGCAGTTACCGCGGACAGGAAGCCTACGAGCAGTACTTC. The encoded protein is CASSYRGQEAYEQYF.

The CDR3 region is CASSYRDRFNEQFF. The CDR3 DNA is TGTGCCAGCAGTTACCGAGACAGGTTCAATGAGCAGTTCTTC. The chain carries TRBV6-6 and TRBJ2-1, with D possibly matching TRBD1 (6 bases). V lost 2 bases and J lost 6, with 11 bases in between. Germline V lookup: CDR1 MNHNY, CDR2 SVGAGI (reference sequence). CDR3 length equals 14 residues.

V usage is TRBV21-1 and J usage is TRBJ1-1; whether TRBD1, the table's D call, matches the DNA was not checked. TRBV21-1 is shown as a pseudogene. CDR3 length: 14 residues. CDR3 residues: CASSKDRGNTEAFF. Written as DNA, the CDR3 is TGTGCCAGCAGCAAAGACAGGGGGAACACTGAAGCTTTCTTT.

This clone was found once. V gene TRBV15 combines with J gene TRBJ2-2; D assignment may be TRBD1 or TRBD2 (6 bases each). Per the germline V gene, CDR1 is LNHNV and CDR2 is YYDKDF (reference sequence). Trimming cost V 0 bases and J 4 bases, with 12 bases left between them. The CDR3 extends over 16 amino acids. The CDR3 DNA is TGTGCCACCAGCAGAGAGGGGGGCGCGGGCACCGGGGAGCTGTTTTTT. Protein product: CATSREGGAGTGELFF.

This chain links TRBV19 with TRBJ2-3; D perhaps matches TRBD1 (6 bases). V lost 3 bases, J lost 2 bases, and 9 bases lay in between. The CDR3 covers 14 residues. Germline lookup yields CDR1 LNHDA and CDR2 SQIVND (reference sequence). The CDR3: CASSMGALTDTQYF. The CDR3 DNA sequence: TGTGCCAGTAGTATGGGGGCCCTCACAGATACGCAGTATTTT.

This chain connects TRBV27 to TRBJ1-4, with D hard to call. CDR3 size: 15 residues. V was cut by 3 bases and J by 4 bases, with 12 bases left in between. Germline V lookup: CDR1 MNHEY, CDR2 SMNVEV (reference sequence). As DNA, the CDR3 is TGTGCCAGCAGTTTCCTGCGTGCGGGTAATGAAAAACTGTTTTTT. It yields the protein CASSFLRAGNEKLFF.